The 20 T cell receptor beta chains listed next were all sequenced from one sample in a study of siplizumab effects on memory and regulatory T cells (dated by TCRdb to between 2018 and 2021). Libraries were built with the immunoSEQ multiplex PCR assay. TCRdb provides this immuneACCESS table in a form limited to in-frame rearrangements. Some clones are lacking; in checked studies, under half of them reflect an unresolved V gene, and why the rest are absent is not known. The sample table lists 85,000 to 130,000 clones, around 94% of them with a count of one. The ten biggest clones cover around 0.6% of the sample. The specimen was Tregs sorted from blood. Source of these receptors: a human donor in good health.

This rearrangement joins TRBV5-5 to TRBJ1-5; D gene unclear. The CDR3 consists of 15 residues. V lost 0 bases and J lost 5, with 12 bases in between. Germline V gene lookup returns CDR1 SGHKS and CDR2 YYEKEE (reference sequence). The CDR3 region is CASSLVSEGHQPQHF. In DNA, the CDR3 is TGTGCCAGCAGCTTGGTTTCTGAGGGCCATCAGCCCCAGCATTTT.

The chain joins TRBV11-3 to TRBJ2-1; D not resolved. The CDR3 is 13 residues long. Trimming left V 1 base short and J 10 bases short, with 11 bases between. Germline lookup yields CDR1 SGHNT and CDR2 YENEEA. CDR3: CASSLGWGGEQFF. The CDR3 DNA reads TGTGCCAGCAGCTTAGGATGGGGTGGGGAGCAGTTCTTC.

CDR3 protein: CASRNPGAPTDTQYF. CDR3 bases: TGTGCCAGCAGAAACCCGGGGGCCCCCACAGATACGCAGTATTTT. The V call is TRBV2, the J call TRBJ2-3; the D gene could be TRBD1 or TRBD2 (6 bases each). Trimming shortened V by 6 bases and J by 2 bases, and 15 bases separated the two germline ends. Germline CDR1 and CDR2: SNHLY and FYNNEI. This CDR3 has 15 amino acids.

This clone showed up just once. CDR3 amino acids: CASSYSHRGGTEAFF. CDR3 bases: TGTGCCAGCAGTTACTCTCACAGGGGAGGCACTGAAGCTTTCTTT. The chain couples TRBV6-5 to TRBJ1-1, with 7 bases identical to TRBD1. The CDR3 runs to 15 residues. V lost 0 bases and J lost 4; bases outside the gene matches: 5. Looked up from germline, CDR1 is MNHEY and CDR2 is SVGAGI.

This chain links TRBV5-1 with TRBJ2-7; 15 bases are shared with TRBD2. Unmatched junction bases numbered 8, after V lost 5 bases and J lost 5 bases. Looked up from germline, CDR1 is SGHRS and CDR2 is YFSETQ. The CDR3 has 16 amino acids. The CDR3 sequence is CASSWAGTSGRNEQYF. As DNA, the CDR3 is TGCGCCAGCAGTTGGGCCGGGACTAGCGGGAGGAACGAGCAGTACTTC.

This sequence joins TRBV5-3 and TRBJ2-7, with D possibly matching TRBD1 (6 bases). TRBV5-3 is treated as an ORF (open reading frame) with a function not yet certain. V was pared by 5 bases and J by 6 bases, with 18 bases between. The CDR3 is 14 amino acids. The CDR3 region has the DNA TGTGCCAGAAGATTCGGACAGACCGCCCGCGAGCAGTACTTC. Its translation is CARRFGQTAREQYF.

J is TRBJ2-7 and V is TRBV5-1; D might be TRBD2 (5 bases). From germline, CDR1 is SGHRS and CDR2 YFSETQ. The CDR3 has 14 residues. The V gene lost 6 bases and the J gene lost 4 bases, with 17 bases spanning the gap. The CDR3 protein is CASNRGPEIYEQYF. CDR3 DNA sequence: TGCGCCAGCAACCGAGGGCCAGAGATATACGAGCAGTACTTC.

The V call is TRBV28, the J call TRBJ1-6; 8 bases are shared with TRBD1. CDR1 is MDHEN and CDR2 is SYDVKM in the germline V gene. V trimming: 5 bases; J trimming: 15 bases; junction bases outside the gene matches: 6. CDR3 length: 12 residues. The CDR3 loop is CASSPRTGNLHF. The CDR3 DNA reads TGTGCCAGCAGTCCTAGGACAGGGAACCTCCACTTT.

The V gene is TRBV11-2, the J gene TRBJ2-2; a weak D match, TRBD2 (6 bases). V dropped 5 bases and J dropped 2 bases, with 18 bases sitting between them. The CDR3 covers 17 residues. Germline V gives CDR1 SGHAT, CDR2 FQNNGV. The CDR3 loop is CASSGRGIKSNTGELFF. In DNA, the CDR3 is TGTGCCAGCAGCGGGCGCGGGATAAAATCCAACACCGGGGAGCTGTTTTTT.

This clone occurred once. The chain couples TRBV19 to TRBJ1-5; 10 bases align to TRBD1. V lost 6 bases, J lost 3 bases, and 8 bases stayed unmatched. CDR1 is LNHDA, CDR2 SQIVND, per germline (reference sequence). The CDR3 totals 16 residues. CDR3 sequence (DNA): TGTGCCAGTAGCAACCGGGACAGGGGACACAATCAGCCCCAGCATTTT. This encodes CASSNRDRGHNQPQHF.

The chain employs TRBV20-1 and TRBJ1-3; D possibly corresponds to TRBD1 (6 bases). Trimming left V 5 bases short and J 8 bases short, with 10 bases between. The CDR3 is 11 amino acids. Germline CDR1 reads DFQATT; CDR2 reads SNEGSKA (reference sequence). CDR3 DNA: TGCAGTGCTCTCAAGGGGGACACCATATATTTT. Translation gives CSALKGDTIYF.

The rearrangement uses TRBV6-5 and TRBJ1-5; D not resolved. V lost 6 bases, J lost 4 bases, and 10 bases lay in between. Germline V gene sequence: CDR1 MNHEY, CDR2 SVGAGI. The CDR3 is 13 residues long. CDR3 sequence reads: CASRPPGNQPQHF. For the CDR3, the DNA is TGTGCCAGCAGACCCCCGGGAAATCAGCCCCAGCATTTT.

The chain carries TRBV18 and TRBJ2-1; D unresolved. With 3 bases removed from V and 7 bases from J, the gap between germline ends came to 13 bases. The CDR3 extends over 14 amino acids. CDR1 is KGHSH, CDR2 LQKENI, per germline. The CDR3 loop reads CASSPQMWQNEQFF. The CDR3 region has the DNA TGTGCCAGCTCACCTCAAATGTGGCAAAATGAGCAGTTCTTC. The full variable domain, with the rest looked up from reference TRBV18 and TRBJ2-1, is NAGVMQNPRHLVRRRGQEARLRCSPMKGHSHVYWYRQLPEEGLKFMVYLQKENIIDESGMPKERFSAEFPKEGPSILRIQQVVRGDSAAYFCASSPQMWQNEQFFGPGTRLTVL.

The V call is TRBV11-2, the J call TRBJ2-2; D is unclear. Trimming stripped 1 base from V and 7 bases from J, with 10 bases between. This CDR3 has 14 amino acids. CDR1 SGHAT and CDR2 FQNNGV come from the germline V gene. The CDR3: CASSLAGSGGELFF. The CDR3 nucleotides read TGTGCCAGCAGCTTAGCGGGTAGTGGCGGGGAGCTGTTTTTT.

This rearrangement joins TRBV11-3 to TRBJ2-2; the D gene is possibly TRBD2 (6 bases). The CDR3 extends over 14 amino acids. Germline V lookup: CDR1 SGHNT, CDR2 YENEEA. V lost 4 bases and J 4 bases, leaving 10 bases between the germline ends. CDR3 region: CASSSPGATGELFF. The CDR3 nucleotides are TGTGCCAGCAGCTCCCCGGGAGCCACCGGGGAGCTGTTTTTT.

The chain is built from TRBV14 and TRBJ2-3; 7 bases are a match to TRBD1. The CDR3 extends over 15 amino acids. The V segment lost 6 bases and the J segment 0 bases; nucleotides outside the gene matches: 6. The V gene's germline CDR1 is SGHDN and CDR2 FVKESK. CDR3 nucleotide sequence: TGTGCCAGCAGTCACGAGACAGGGAGCACAGATACGCAGTATTTT. Translation: CASSHETGSTDTQYF.

The J gene is TRBJ1-2, the V gene TRBV7-2; D not resolved. Trimming took off 4 bases at V and 4 bases at J, with 7 bases between the two ends. Germline V gene lookup returns CDR1 SGHTA and CDR2 FQGNSA. The CDR3 runs 12 residues. The CDR3 bases are TGTGCCAGCAGCTCGACCTTCTATGGCTACACCTTC. It yields the protein CASSSTFYGYTF.

The CDR3, as DNA: TGTGCCAGCTCACCATCGGCTTTCAGTAGAGCTTTCTTT. It is translated as CASSPSAFSRAFF. This sequence joins TRBV18 and TRBJ1-1; D not certain. V lost 2 bases and J 10 bases, leaving 14 bases between the germline ends. CDR3 length: 13 residues. CDR1 is KGHSH, CDR2 LQKENI, per germline.

The V and J genes are TRBV28 and TRBJ2-7; 8 bases fit TRBD2. Germline CDR1 is MDHEN and CDR2 is SYDVKM. CDR3 length equals 13 residues. V shed 7 bases, J shed 6 bases, and the junction held 8 bases outside the gene matches. The CDR3 DNA reads as TGTGCCAGCATTCTGAGCGGGAGTTCCGAGCAGTACTTC. This sequence encodes CASILSGSSEQYF.

This sequence joins TRBV11-1 and TRBJ2-6; no clear D gene. This CDR3 is 16 amino acids long. V was shortened by 4 bases and J by 1 base, with 11 bases between the two germline ends. Germline lookup yields CDR1 SGHAT and CDR2 FQDESV (reference sequence). CDR3 sequence (DNA): TGTGCCAGCAGCTCAACTCGTATTTCTGGGGCCAACGTCCTGACTTTC. It is translated as CASSSTRISGANVLTF. Together with reference TRBV11-1 and TRBJ2-6, the CDR3 gives the full variable domain: EAEVAQSPRYKITEKSQAVAFWCDPISGHATLYWYRQILGQGPELLVQFQDESVVDDSQLPKDRFSAERLKGVDSTLKIQPAELGDSAMYLCASSSTRISGANVLTFGAGSRLTVL.